Shown below are 28 T cell receptor beta chains from a single sample sequenced in a study of spatial heterogeneity in lung cancer. MiXCR, run by TCRdb on the 5' RACE reads, gives a single entry per CDR3 protein. Seen here are some 47,000 distinct CDR3 sequences, roughly 7% observed once, and the top ten hold 2.9%. Indicated time point: sample taken at primary tumor resection. Sequencing covered unsorted whole RNA taken from tumor, nontumor lung or frozen PBMC. This material consisted of PBMCs, taken at surgery. Every receptor here comes from a female donor with early-stage non-small cell lung cancer.

The chain is built from TRBV7-3 and TRBJ2-3; 7 bases agree with TRBD2. The length of the CDR3 is 16 residues. From germline, CDR1 is SGHTA and CDR2 FQGTGA. Unmatched junction bases numbered 12, after V lost 5 bases and J lost 4 bases. The DNA of the CDR3 is TGTGCCAGCAGCCCCAGCGGCGGGGGAAGCGCAGATACGCAGTATTTT. It translates to CASSPSGGGSADTQYF.

V and J are TRBV20-1 and TRBJ2-7; tentatively, D is TRBD1 (6 bases). Trimming stripped 3 bases from V and 7 bases from J, with 16 bases between. Germline CDR1 and CDR2: DFQATT and SNEGSKA (reference sequence). The CDR3 extends over 13 amino acids. CDR3 sequence reads: CSASGGRNREQYF. The CDR3, as DNA: TGCAGTGCTAGTGGGGGCCGAAACAGGGAGCAGTACTTC.

The rearrangement uses TRBV3-1 and TRBJ2-5, with D perhaps TRBD2 (6 bases). Trimming took 4 bases from V and 3 from J, leaving 18 bases between them. The CDR3 loop spans 16 amino acids. In germline, CDR1 is LGHDT, CDR2 YNNKEL (reference sequence). For the CDR3, the DNA is TGTGCCAGCAGCCTTCCCATATCGGAGCGGGAAGAGACCCAGTACTTC. Translated: CASSLPISEREETQYF.

This clonotype was seen ten or more times. The CDR3 region is CASSLDRTGLYEQYF. The CDR3 bases are TGTGCCAGCAGCTTAGATCGGACAGGGCTCTACGAGCAGTACTTC. The rearrangement joins TRBV11-2 to TRBJ2-7, with 8 bases lining up with TRBD1. Unmatched junction bases numbered 4, after V lost 0 bases and J lost 3 bases. Germline V gene data show CDR1 as SGHAT and CDR2 as FQNNGV. This CDR3 contains 15 residues.

A few counts support this clonotype. The V and J genes are TRBV5-1 and TRBJ2-3, with TRBD2 as a possible D gene (7 bases). The germline gives CDR1 SGHRS, CDR2 YFSETQ. The length of the CDR3 is 15 residues. Trimming took 1 base from V and 5 from J, leaving 14 bases between them. The CDR3 sequence: CASSLNAGDIDTQYF. Written as DNA, the CDR3 is TGCGCCAGCAGCTTGAACGCGGGGGACATAGATACGCAGTATTTT.

The rearrangement uses TRBV7-9 and TRBJ2-3; D unclear. The germline V gene has CDR1 SEHNR and CDR2 FQNEAQ (reference sequence). The CDR3 consists of 11 residues. V gave up 5 bases and J gave up 4 bases, with 4 bases separating them. CDR3 region: CASSASDTQYF. The CDR3 DNA sequence: TGTGCCAGCAGCGCCTCAGATACGCAGTATTTT.

Ten or more counts support this clonotype. The rearrangement links TRBV29-1 to TRBJ2-2, with 8 bases lining up with TRBD2. Germline V lookup: CDR1 SQVTM, CDR2 ANQGSEA. V was clipped by 4 bases and J by 4 bases; unmatched bases: 8. The CDR3 loop spans 15 amino acids. The CDR3 loop reads CSVVAHSGVTGELFF. As DNA, the CDR3 is TGCAGCGTTGTGGCCCATAGCGGGGTCACCGGGGAGCTGTTTTTT.

This clonotype was counted many times. V usage is TRBV25-1 and J usage is TRBJ1-6; the D is unclear. Trimming cost V 6 bases and J 7 bases, with 13 bases left between them. The CDR3 sequence is 14 residues long. Looked up from germline, CDR1 is MGHDK and CDR2 is SYGVNS. The CDR3 region is CASRRNLENSPLHF. CDR3 nucleotide sequence: TGTGCCAGCAGGAGAAACTTGGAGAATTCACCCCTCCACTTT. The complete variable domain, with remaining parts taken from reference TRBV25-1 and TRBJ1-6, reads EADIYQTPRYLVIGTGKKITLECSQTMGHDKMYWYQQDPGMELHLIHYSYGVNSTEKGDLSSESTVSRIRTEHFPLTLESARPSHTSQYLCASRRNLENSPLHFGNGTRLTVT.

This clonotype was seen many times. The chain has TRBV5-1 and TRBJ2-3; TRBD1 or TRBD2 may be the D gene (5 bases each). Germline CDR1 and CDR2: SGHRS and YFSETQ. This CDR3 has 14 residues. Trimming stripped 4 bases from V and 0 bases from J, with 9 bases between. In DNA, the CDR3 is TGCGCCAGCAGCGTCGGGGACAGCACAGATACGCAGTATTTT. It yields the protein CASSVGDSTDTQYF.

This clonotype was recorded at least ten times. V usage is TRBV28 and J usage is TRBJ2-1; TRBD1 or TRBD2 may be the D gene (5 bases each). Trimming stripped 6 bases from V and 7 bases from J, with 19 bases between. The CDR3 loop spans 15 amino acids. CDR1 and CDR2 from the germline V gene are MDHEN and SYDVKM. CDR3 sequence: CASSLIPGTENEQFF. As DNA, the CDR3 is TGTGCCAGCAGCTTGATTCCCGGGACGGAGAATGAGCAGTTCTTC. Supplemented by reference TRBV28 and TRBJ2-1, the full variable domain reads DVKVTQSSRYLVKRTGEKVFLECVQDMDHENMFWYRQDPGLGLRLIYFSYDVKMKEKGDIPEGYSVSREKKERFSLILESASTNQTSMYLCASSLIPGTENEQFFGPGTRLTVL.

This clonotype was seen repeatedly, ten times or more. The rearrangement links TRBV20-1 to TRBJ2-3, with D hard to call. CDR1 and CDR2 (germline): DFQATT, SNEGSKA (reference sequence). CDR3 size: 9 residues. V was cut by 6 bases and J by 6 bases, with 4 bases left in between. The CDR3 region is CSARDTQYF. The CDR3 DNA reads as TGCAGTGCCCGCGATACGCAGTATTTT.

This clonotype was recorded many times. Here the CDR3 reads CSARARVRYEQYF. As DNA, the CDR3 is TGCAGTGCTAGGGCCAGGGTTAGGTACGAGCAGTACTTC. The chain recombines TRBV20-1 with TRBJ2-7; D is possibly TRBD1 (5 bases). This CDR3 is built from 13 residues. V gave up 3 bases and J gave up 4 bases, with 13 bases separating them. CDR1 DFQATT and CDR2 SNEGSKA come from the germline V gene (reference sequence).

This clonotype was counted ten times or more. J is TRBJ1-2 and V is TRBV7-9, with TRBD1 matching over 7 bases. This CDR3 has 14 residues. Trimming cost V 4 bases and J 4 bases; bases outside gene matches: 6. In germline, CDR1 is SEHNR, CDR2 FQNEAQ (reference sequence). The CDR3 DNA sequence: TGTGCCAGCAGCTCGGGGACAGAGGTCTATGGCTACACCTTC. As protein: CASSSGTEVYGYTF.

This clonotype was seen repeatedly, ten times or more. J is TRBJ2-2 and V is TRBV7-3; D not certain. The CDR3 contains 14 residues. Trimming cost V 4 bases and J 6 bases, with 12 bases left between them. The germline V gene encodes CDR1 SGHTA and CDR2 FQGTGA. Written as DNA, the CDR3 is TGTGCCAGCAGCTCTAAAACCGGATCCGGGGAGCTGTTTTTT. Residues: CASSSKTGSGELFF.

Only a few counts were recorded for this clonotype. J is TRBJ2-3 and V is TRBV4-1; D remains ambiguous. Germline V gene lookup returns CDR1 MGHRA and CDR2 YSYEKL. This CDR3 is built from 14 residues. Between the trimmed V and J ends, which lost 0 bases and 3 bases, there was a span of 7 bases. CDR3 nucleotide sequence: TGCGCCAGCAGCCAAGATTCAAATACAGATACGCAGTATTTT. It encodes CASSQDSNTDTQYF.

This clonotype was counted ten times or more. The rearrangement links TRBV3-1 to TRBJ2-1; 7 positions agree with TRBD1. The CDR3 length is 14 residues. The V and J ends lost 4 bases and 8 bases, in that order; junction bases with no gene match: 8. From germline, CDR1 is LGHDT and CDR2 YNNKEL (reference sequence). The CDR3 loop reads CASSPYRGLDEQFF. The CDR3 region has the DNA TGTGCCAGCAGCCCATACAGGGGCCTAGATGAGCAGTTCTTC.

This clonotype was seen a handful of times. CDR3 in amino acids: CSARTGVGGELFF. The CDR3 region has the DNA TGCAGTGCTAGAACTGGGGTCGGCGGGGAGCTGTTTTTT. The gene calls are TRBV20-1 and TRBJ2-2; D is ambiguous. Looked up from germline, CDR1 is DFQATT and CDR2 is SNEGSKA (reference sequence). With 2 bases removed from V and 7 bases from J, the gap between germline ends came to 11 bases. The CDR3 spans 13 residues.

The sample holds many counts of this clonotype. V is TRBV28 and J is TRBJ1-1; D not certain. The CDR3 is 13 residues long. Germline V lookup: CDR1 MDHEN, CDR2 SYDVKM. Trimming cost V 6 bases and J 1 base, with 9 bases left between them. The CDR3 sequence: CASSSPQNTEAFF. As DNA, the CDR3 is TGTGCCAGCAGCTCGCCGCAGAACACTGAAGCTTTCTTT.

This clonotype was seen repeatedly, ten times or more. The chain has TRBV28 and TRBJ2-7, with D uncertain. Germline V lookup: CDR1 MDHEN, CDR2 SYDVKM. Trimming cost V 2 bases and J 3 bases, with 11 bases left between them. This CDR3 region has 14 residues. CDR3 residues: CASSLNLDYYEQYF. The DNA of the CDR3 is TGTGCCAGCAGTTTAAATCTGGATTACTACGAGCAGTACTTC.

There are a few counts of this clonotype. The chain joins TRBV11-2 to TRBJ2-3, with 9 bases identical to TRBD2. With 5 bases clipped from V and 4 bases from J, the junction kept 10 bases outside the gene matches. This CDR3 is 16 amino acids long. Per germline, CDR1 SGHAT and CDR2 FQNNGV. The CDR3: CASSDRAGGVADTQYF. The CDR3 nucleotides read TGTGCCAGCAGCGACCGGGCGGGAGGGGTCGCAGATACGCAGTATTTT.

The chain couples TRBV5-6 to TRBJ2-1; maybe TRBD1 (6 bases). The CDR3 sequence is 15 residues long. The germline V gene has CDR1 SGHDT and CDR2 YYEEEE. Trimming left V 6 bases short and J 5 bases short, with 18 bases between. CDR3 sequence: CASTIWSGHHNEQFF. DNA for the CDR3: TGTGCCAGCACCATTTGGTCGGGACACCACAATGAGCAGTTCTTC. Based on the CDR3 plus reference TRBV5-6 and TRBJ2-1, the full variable domain is DAGVTQSPTHLIKTRGQQVTLRCSPKSGHDTVSWYQQALGQGPQFIFQYYEEEERQRGNFPDRFSGHQFPNYSSELNVNALLLGDSALYLCASTIWSGHHNEQFFGPGTRLTVL.

The chain recombines TRBV5-1 with TRBJ2-2, with 9 bases lining up with TRBD1. This CDR3 is 16 amino acids long. The ends lost 2 bases at V and 7 bases at J; junction bases unmatched: 9. Germline CDR1 and CDR2: SGHRS and YFSETQ. The CDR3 nucleotides read TGCGCCAGCAGCTTACAGCCACAGGGGGCTGGCGGGGAGCTGTTTTTT. Its protein product is CASSLQPQGAGGELFF.

This clonotype came up many times. The chain couples TRBV19 to TRBJ2-2; no firm D call. V shed 6 bases and J shed 5 bases, with 4 bases lying between them. CDR1 is LNHDA, CDR2 SQIVND, per germline (reference sequence). The CDR3 is 11 amino acids. The CDR3 nucleotides read TGTGCCAGTAGATATACCGGGGAGCTGTTTTTT. This gives the protein CASRYTGELFF.

In this sample, this clonotype turned up many times. This chain uses TRBV30 with TRBJ2-5, with TRBD1 as a possible D gene (5 bases). The CDR3 runs to 15 residues. Deletions cut 2 bases from V and 5 bases from J, with 18 bases between. Germline CDR1 GTSNPN, CDR2 SVGIG (reference sequence). In nucleotides, the CDR3 is TGTGCCTGGAGTCGGTGGGGCCTCGTGGCTGAGACCCAGTACTTC. This codes for CAWSRWGLVAETQYF.

V gene TRBV7-2 combines with J gene TRBJ1-2; weak D call: TRBD1 (5 bases). CDR3 length: 16 residues. CDR1 is SGHTA, CDR2 FQGNSA, per germline. V was shortened by 5 bases and J by 6 bases, with 22 bases between the two germline ends. This chain's CDR3 is CASSLQHLRGANGYTF. The CDR3 coding sequence is TGTGCCAGCAGCCTACAACATCTCCGAGGGGCCAATGGCTACACCTTC.

This clonotype was seen many times. Here the CDR3 DNA reads TGCGCCAGCAGCTTGGGGGTTTCGGATCAGCCCCAGCATTTT. Protein product: CASSLGVSDQPQHF. V usage is TRBV5-1 and J usage is TRBJ1-5; no definite D call. Between the trimmed V and J ends, which lost 0 bases and 5 bases, there was a span of 9 bases. CDR1 and CDR2 (germline): SGHRS, YFSETQ. The CDR3 sequence is 14 residues long.

This clonotype was found many times. This chain joins TRBV7-9 and TRBJ2-1; TRBD1 agrees at 9 bases. Germline values: CDR1 SEHNR, CDR2 FQNEAQ (reference sequence). The CDR3 contains 15 residues. Trimming cost V 3 bases and J 6 bases; bases outside gene matches: 6. The CDR3 DNA follows: TGTGCCAGCAGCTTCCGGACAGGGGTGAGCAATGAGCAGTTCTTC. Its translation: CASSFRTGVSNEQFF.

This clonotype has a count of ten or more. The J gene is TRBJ2-5, the V gene TRBV29-1, with D unclear. Trimming left V 3 bases short and J 4 bases short, with 9 bases between. CDR1 and CDR2 (germline): SQVTM, ANQGSEA. The CDR3 covers 12 residues. The CDR3 DNA reads as TGCAGCGTTGAGCTAGATGGAGAGACCCAGTACTTC. This gives the protein CSVELDGETQYF. The full variable domain, in which reference TRBV29-1 and TRBJ2-5 provide the parts outside the CDR3, is SAVISQKPSRDICQRGTSLTIQCQVDSQVTMMFWYRQQPGQSLTLIATANQGSEATYESGFVIDKFPISRPNLTFSTLTVSNMSPEDSSIYLCSVELDGETQYFGPGTRLLVL.